The 24 T cell receptor beta chains in this list originate from one sample, sequenced in a study of spatial heterogeneity in lung cancer. One entry per CDR3 protein results from TCRdb running MiXCR on the 5' RACE reads. The table shows around 120,000 distinct CDR3 sequences, with more than 9% occurring only once. Time point of the sample: blood at routine non-recurrence follow-up after resection. Tumor, nontumor lung or frozen PBMC supplied whole RNA, sequenced without sorting. The input for sequencing was PBMCs, taken at follow-up. Receptors were obtained from a male donor with early-stage non-small cell lung cancer.

The V gene is TRBV15, the J gene TRBJ2-1, with TRBD1 matching over 7 bases. The J segment lost 8 bases and the V segment lost 2 bases, leaving 3 bases of the junction unmatched. The CDR3 has 13 amino acids. Germline CDR1 reads LNHNV; CDR2 reads YYDKDF (reference sequence). CDR3 bases: TGTGCCACCAGCAGATATACAGGGGATGAGCAGTTCTTC. Its protein is CATSRYTGDEQFF.

This clonotype was found many times. This chain connects TRBV24-1 to TRBJ1-2; possible D gene TRBD1, 5 bases. Germline V gives CDR1 KGHDR, CDR2 SFDVKD. Trimming took 1 base from V and 5 from J, leaving 7 bases between them. The length of the CDR3 is 13 residues. The CDR3 protein is CATSDLKGYGYTF. As DNA, the CDR3 is TGTGCCACCAGTGATTTAAAGGGGTATGGCTACACCTTC.

This clonotype showed up just a few times. The rearrangement joins TRBV5-1 to TRBJ2-2; no clear D. Trimming took off 1 base at V and 7 bases at J, with 11 bases between the two ends. Germline CDR1 and CDR2: SGHRS and YFSETQ. The CDR3 contains 14 residues. The CDR3 loop reads CASSLNRPGGELFF. In DNA, the CDR3 is TGCGCCAGCAGCTTGAATCGACCCGGCGGGGAGCTGTTTTTT.

This clonotype showed up many times. The V and J genes are TRBV4-1 and TRBJ1-1; D ambiguous. Germline CDR1 MGHRA, CDR2 YSYEKL. The CDR3 totals 13 residues. Between the trimmed V and J ends, which lost 0 bases and 1 base, there was a span of 3 bases. The CDR3 loop reads CASSQDSNTEAFF. The CDR3 DNA sequence: TGCGCCAGCAGCCAAGACTCGAACACTGAAGCTTTCTTT.

This clonotype was counted only a few times. The V gene is TRBV11-3, the J gene TRBJ1-1, with TRBD1 matching over 7 bases. The CDR3 sequence is 16 residues long. Germline lookup yields CDR1 SGHNT and CDR2 YENEEA. V shed 6 bases, J shed 1 base, and the junction held 11 bases outside the gene matches. In DNA form, the CDR3 reads TGTGCCAGCAGACCTAACAGGGGCTCAGCGAACACTGAAGCTTTCTTT. Amino acids: CASRPNRGSANTEAFF.

This clonotype has a handful of counts. The chain is built from TRBV2 and TRBJ2-3; 15 bases map to TRBD2. Germline V CDR1 and CDR2: SNHLY, FYNNEI. The trim removed 5 bases at V and 1 base at J, leaving 7 bases unmatched. The CDR3 is made up of 18 amino acids. The DNA of the CDR3 is TGTGCCAGCAGTCGGACTAGCGGGGGGGCACGAGGCACAGATACGCAGTATTTT. As protein: CASSRTSGGARGTDTQYF.

This clonotype was detected ten times or more. The rearrangement joins TRBV4-1 to TRBJ2-1; D is perhaps TRBD1 or TRBD2 (5 bases each). The CDR3 length is 15 residues. Germline-derived CDR1 and CDR2 are MGHRA and YSYEKL. Trimming removed 1 base at V and 2 bases at J, with 9 bases between. This CDR3 is CASSQGGSTYNEQFF. The CDR3 coding sequence is TGCGCCAGCAGCCAAGGGGGGTCTACCTACAATGAGCAGTTCTTC.

The chain recombines TRBV21-1 with TRBJ2-7; the table assigns TRBD1, which was not confirmed against the DNA. TRBV21-1 is a recognized pseudogene. The CDR3 contains 16 residues. The chain's CDR3 is CASIHSRGYRVYEQYF. The CDR3 DNA is TGTGCCAGCATCCACTCAAGGGGGTACAGAGTTTACGAGCAGTACTTC.

The chain employs TRBV29-1 and TRBJ2-3, with D hard to call. V lost 4 bases to trimming and J lost 2 bases, with 19 bases between them. Germline V gene lookup returns CDR1 SQVTM and CDR2 ANQGSEA. There are 16 residues in the CDR3. The CDR3 protein is CSVVHGGLPPTDTQYF. The CDR3 DNA reads as TGCAGCGTTGTCCATGGTGGGCTACCCCCCACAGATACGCAGTATTTT.

V is TRBV21-1 and J is TRBJ1-5. TRBV21-1 is an annotated pseudogene. The CDR3 has 11 amino acids. The CDR3 bases are TGTGCCAGCAGCATTTCCGAAACCCAGCATTTT. This codes for CASSISETQHF.

This rearrangement joins TRBV4-1 to TRBJ2-3; either TRBD1 or TRBD2 may fit D (6 bases each). There are 15 residues in the CDR3. Germline assignment: CDR1 MGHRA and CDR2 YSYEKL. V gave up 2 bases and J gave up 1 base, with 10 bases separating them. The CDR3 DNA is TGCGCCAGCAGCCAATACAGGGAGGGCACAGATACGCAGTATTTT. It specifies CASSQYREGTDTQYF.

This clonotype appeared a few times. V gene TRBV12-3 or TRBV12-4 combines with J gene TRBJ2-1, with D tentatively TRBD1 (7 bases). The CDR3 has 14 residues. V lost 1 base and J 7 bases, leaving 11 bases between the germline ends. The CDR3 DNA sequence: TGTGCCAGCAGTTTAGTGACAGGGAGGAATGAGCAGTTCTTC. Translating gives CASSLVTGRNEQFF.

This clonotype was detected a few times. The genes are TRBV20-1 and TRBJ2-5; D is unclear. The germline CDR1 and CDR2 sequences are DFQATT and SNEGSKA (reference sequence). With 1 base removed from V and 3 bases from J, the gap between germline ends came to 6 bases. CDR3 length: 12 amino acids. The CDR3 region is CSARVAEETQYF. CDR3 DNA: TGCAGTGCTAGAGTGGCAGAAGAGACCCAGTACTTC.

This chain connects TRBV12-3 or TRBV12-4 to TRBJ2-5; D gene uncertain. The V and J ends lost 7 bases and 3 bases respectively, with 12 bases between them. The CDR3 has 13 amino acids. Here the CDR3 reads CASNLGMKETQYF. Written as DNA, the CDR3 is TGTGCCAGCAATCTAGGGATGAAAGAGACCCAGTACTTC.

This sequence joins TRBV7-9 and TRBJ1-1, with a possible D match to TRBD1 (5 bases). The CDR3 extends over 14 amino acids. Deletions cut 3 bases from V and 4 bases from J, with 12 bases between. Germline V gene lookup returns CDR1 SEHNR and CDR2 FQNEAQ (reference sequence). The CDR3 DNA reads TGTGCCAGCAGCTTGTCAGGGTTGTCCACTGAAGCTTTCTTT. Residues: CASSLSGLSTEAFF.

The genes are TRBV6-2 or TRBV6-3 and TRBJ2-1; 8 bases line up with TRBD2. CDR3 length: 13 residues. The germline V gene has CDR1 MNHEY and CDR2 SVGEGT. V was clipped by 4 bases and J by 10 bases; unmatched bases: 6. CDR3 nucleotide sequence: TGTGCCAGCAGTTTAGGCGGGGGGCCCGAGCAGTTCTTC. This codes for CASSLGGGPEQFF.

V and J are TRBV20-1 and TRBJ2-3; TRBD2 aligns across 8 bases. The CDR3 length is 12 residues. Germline values: CDR1 DFQATT, CDR2 SNEGSKA (reference sequence). V shed 7 bases and J 3 bases; nucleotides not matched to a gene: 3. In DNA form, the CDR3 reads TGCAGTGTCGGGAGGGCGACAGATACGCAGTATTTT. This gives the protein CSVGRATDTQYF.

This clonotype was counted a few times. This chain joins TRBV27 and TRBJ1-6, with D tentatively TRBD1 (6 bases). This CDR3 is 16 amino acids long. The V and J ends lost 2 bases and 10 bases respectively, with 18 bases between them. Per germline, CDR1 MNHEY and CDR2 SMNVEV (reference sequence). The CDR3 protein is CASSLGGSRGRSPLHF. The CDR3 DNA is TGTGCCAGCAGTTTAGGTGGGAGCAGGGGAAGGTCACCCCTCCACTTT.

This clonotype has more than one count but fewer than ten. V gene TRBV11-3 combines with J gene TRBJ2-1; 12 nucleotides match TRBD2. In germline, CDR1 is SGHNT, CDR2 YENEEA. V was pared by 5 bases and J by 9 bases, with 5 bases of the junction left unmatched. The CDR3 is made up of 14 amino acids. This chain's CDR3 is CASSPSGGAFEQFF. The DNA for the CDR3 is TGTGCCAGCAGCCCTAGCGGGGGGGCATTTGAGCAGTTCTTC.

The chain is built from TRBV12-3 or TRBV12-4 and TRBJ1-6, with D possibly TRBD1 on 6 matching bases. The CDR3 totals 13 residues. The V end lost 1 base, the J end lost 9 bases, and 7 bases lay between the germline ends. CDR3 nucleotides: TGTGCCAGCAGTTTAGGGGGGGCTTCACCCCTCCACTTT. This codes for CASSLGGASPLHF.

This clonotype was counted a few times. The chain uses TRBV3-1 and TRBJ2-1; 8 bases line up with TRBD1. This CDR3 has 15 residues. Germline values: CDR1 LGHDT, CDR2 YNNKEL (reference sequence). J lost 7 bases, V lost 0 bases, and 5 bases had no gene match. CDR3 bases: TGTGCCAGCAGCCAAGAGCGGACAGGGAAGAATGAGCAGTTCTTC. It yields the protein CASSQERTGKNEQFF.

The chain joins TRBV11-2 to TRBJ1-6, with D perhaps TRBD1 (5 bases). Germline V gene data show CDR1 as SGHAT and CDR2 as FQNNGV. The CDR3 contains 14 residues. Trimming pared 2 bases from V and 9 bases from J, leaving 11 bases between. The CDR3 sequence is CASSLQGDFSPLHF. The CDR3 DNA reads as TGTGCCAGCAGCTTACAAGGGGATTTTTCACCCCTCCACTTT.

V is TRBV12-3 or TRBV12-4 and J is TRBJ2-3; D remains unclear. Between the trimmed V and J ends, which lost 3 bases and 4 bases, there was a span of 8 bases. The CDR3 consists of 13 residues. DNA of the CDR3: TGTGCCAGCAGTTTTTCTTCCCCAGATACGCAGTATTTT. Translation: CASSFSSPDTQYF.

This clonotype turned up a few times. The chain is built from TRBV7-2 and TRBJ1-1; no definite D call. V was cut by 5 bases and J by 1 base, with 11 bases left in between. This CDR3 is 14 amino acids long. CDR1 is SGHTA, CDR2 FQGNSA, per germline. CDR3 region: CASSRHQRNTEAFF. As DNA, the CDR3 is TGTGCCAGCAGCCGACATCAGAGGAACACTGAAGCTTTCTTT.